This TCR beta chain was captured in a study of CD8+CD57+ T cells in acquired aplastic anemia. The CDR3 extends over 15 amino acids. Looked up from germline, CDR1 is GTSNPN and CDR2 is SVGIG (reference sequence). Deletions cut 2 bases from V and 4 bases from J, with 17 bases between. Using genomic DNA as the template, TCR beta VDJ and CDR3 profiling was carried out. One entry per CDR3 protein results from TCRdb running MiXCR on the reads. The top ten clones hold approximately 3.8% of a sample with hundreds of thousands of distinct CDR3 sequences, around 72% of them seen once. V gene TRBV30 combines with J gene TRBJ1-2; D remains ambiguous. The sequencing sample was made of sorted CD4+, CD8+, or CD8+CD57+ T cells (not recorded which) from PBMCs. The clonotype comes from a human donor in good health, serving as a control. The CDR3 DNA reads TGTGCCTGGAGTCCGAGCGGGGTCGGCCCCTATGGCTACACCTTC. It is translated as CAWSPSGVGPYGYTF.